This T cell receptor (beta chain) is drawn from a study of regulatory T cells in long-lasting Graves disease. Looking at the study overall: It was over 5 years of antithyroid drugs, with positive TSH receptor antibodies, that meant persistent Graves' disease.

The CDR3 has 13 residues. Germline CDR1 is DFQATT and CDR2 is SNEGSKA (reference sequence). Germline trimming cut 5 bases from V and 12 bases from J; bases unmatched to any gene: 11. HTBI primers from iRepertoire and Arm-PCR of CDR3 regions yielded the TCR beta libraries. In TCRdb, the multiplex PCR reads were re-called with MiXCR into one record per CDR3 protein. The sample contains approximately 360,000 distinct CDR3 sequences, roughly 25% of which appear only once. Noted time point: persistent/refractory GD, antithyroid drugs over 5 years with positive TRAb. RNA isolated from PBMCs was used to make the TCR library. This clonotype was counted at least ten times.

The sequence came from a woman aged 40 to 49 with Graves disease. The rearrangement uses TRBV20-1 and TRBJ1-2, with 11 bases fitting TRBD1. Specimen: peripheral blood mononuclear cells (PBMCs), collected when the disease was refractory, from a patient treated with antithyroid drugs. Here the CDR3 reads CSAYRDRGNEDTF. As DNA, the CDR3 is TGCAGTGCTTACCGGGACAGGGGGAATGAGGACACCTTC.